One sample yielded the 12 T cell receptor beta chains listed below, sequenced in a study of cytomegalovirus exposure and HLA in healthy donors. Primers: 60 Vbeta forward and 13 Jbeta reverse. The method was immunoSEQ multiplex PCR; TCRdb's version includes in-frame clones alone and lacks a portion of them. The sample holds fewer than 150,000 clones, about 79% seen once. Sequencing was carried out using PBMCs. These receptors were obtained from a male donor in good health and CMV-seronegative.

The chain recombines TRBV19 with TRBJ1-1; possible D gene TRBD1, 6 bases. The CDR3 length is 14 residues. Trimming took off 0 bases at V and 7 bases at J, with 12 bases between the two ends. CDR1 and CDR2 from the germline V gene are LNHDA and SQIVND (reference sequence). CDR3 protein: CASSIEAGVDEAFF. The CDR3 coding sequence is TGTGCCAGTAGTATAGAGGCAGGGGTAGATGAAGCTTTCTTT.

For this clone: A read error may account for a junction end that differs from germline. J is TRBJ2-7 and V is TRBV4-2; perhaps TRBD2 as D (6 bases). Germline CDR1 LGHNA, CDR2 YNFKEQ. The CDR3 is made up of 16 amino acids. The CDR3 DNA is TGTGCCCGCAGCCAAGATCGGGGGAGTTCGTCCTACGAGCAGTACTTC. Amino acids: CARSQDRGSSSYEQYF.

Here the CDR3 reads CASSPWGGLNTEAFF. DNA for the CDR3: TGTGCCAGCAGCCCATGGGGGGGCCTGAACACTGAAGCTTTCTTT. The chain recombines TRBV7-2 with TRBJ1-1, with a tentative D call TRBD1 (6 bases). Germline assignment: CDR1 SGHTA and CDR2 FQGNSA. This CDR3 spans 15 amino acids. Trimming pared 5 bases from V and 0 bases from J, leaving 13 bases between.

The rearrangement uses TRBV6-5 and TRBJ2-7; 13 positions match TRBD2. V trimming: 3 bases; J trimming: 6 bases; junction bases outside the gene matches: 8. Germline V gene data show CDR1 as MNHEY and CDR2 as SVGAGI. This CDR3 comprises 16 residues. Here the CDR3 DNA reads TGTGCCAGCAGTTATGGGACTAGCGGGGCCGTGGGCGAGCAGTACTTC. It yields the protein CASSYGTSGAVGEQYF.

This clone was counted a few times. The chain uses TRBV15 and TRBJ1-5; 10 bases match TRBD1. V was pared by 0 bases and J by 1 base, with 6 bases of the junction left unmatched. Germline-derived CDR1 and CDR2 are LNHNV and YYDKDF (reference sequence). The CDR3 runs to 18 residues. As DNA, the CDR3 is TGTGCCACCAGCAGAGATCGGGGACAGGGGTCGAGCAATCAGCCCCAGCATTTT. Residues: CATSRDRGQGSSNQPQHF.

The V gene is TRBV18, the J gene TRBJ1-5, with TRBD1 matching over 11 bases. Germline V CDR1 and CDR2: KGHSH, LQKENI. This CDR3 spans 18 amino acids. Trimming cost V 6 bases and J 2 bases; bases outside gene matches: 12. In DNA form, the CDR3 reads TGTGCCAGCTCGGCCGGGACAGGGGGGAGCTTGGGCAATCAGCCCCAGCATTTT. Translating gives CASSAGTGGSLGNQPQHF.

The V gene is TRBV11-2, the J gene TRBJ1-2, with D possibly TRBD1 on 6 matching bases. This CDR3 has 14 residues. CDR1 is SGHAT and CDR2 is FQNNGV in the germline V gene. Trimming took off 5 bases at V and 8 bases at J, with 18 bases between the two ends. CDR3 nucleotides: TGTGCCAGCAGCCTCACCGGGACACCAAGGGGCTACACCTTC. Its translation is CASSLTGTPRGYTF.

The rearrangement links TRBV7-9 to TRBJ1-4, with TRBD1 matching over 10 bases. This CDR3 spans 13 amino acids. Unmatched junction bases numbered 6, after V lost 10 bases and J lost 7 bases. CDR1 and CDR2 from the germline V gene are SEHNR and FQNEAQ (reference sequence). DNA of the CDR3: TGTGCCACGAGCGGGACAGGGGTTGAAAAACTGTTTTTT. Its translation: CATSGTGVEKLFF.

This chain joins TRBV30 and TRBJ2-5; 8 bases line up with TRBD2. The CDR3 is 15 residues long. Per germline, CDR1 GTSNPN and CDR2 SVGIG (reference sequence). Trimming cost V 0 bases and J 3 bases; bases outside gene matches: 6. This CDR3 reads CAWSVQSGGKETQYF. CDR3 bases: TGTGCCTGGAGTGTACAATCGGGAGGGAAAGAGACCCAGTACTTC.

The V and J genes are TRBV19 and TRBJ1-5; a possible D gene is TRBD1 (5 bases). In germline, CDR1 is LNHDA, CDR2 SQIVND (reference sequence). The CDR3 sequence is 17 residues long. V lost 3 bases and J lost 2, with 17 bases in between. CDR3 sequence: CASSIRLGRRGNQPQHF. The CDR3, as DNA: TGTGCCAGTAGTATTCGACTCGGGCGCAGGGGCAATCAGCCCCAGCATTTT.

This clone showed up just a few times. CDR3 in DNA: TGTGCCAGTAGTACCACTGACAGGAGCAATCAGCCCCAGCATTTT. Translated: CASSTTDRSNQPQHF. This rearrangement joins TRBV19 to TRBJ1-5; D is possibly TRBD1 (6 bases). Germline lookup yields CDR1 LNHDA and CDR2 SQIVND (reference sequence). The CDR3 extends over 15 amino acids. V dropped 4 bases and J dropped 1 base, with 11 bases sitting between them. Based on the CDR3 plus reference TRBV19 and TRBJ1-5, the full variable domain is DGGITQSPKYLFRKEGQNVTLSCEQNLNHDAMYWYRQDPGQGLRLIYYSQIVNDFQKGDIAEGYSVSREKKESFPLTVTSAQKNPTAFYLCASSTTDRSNQPQHFGDGTRLSIL.

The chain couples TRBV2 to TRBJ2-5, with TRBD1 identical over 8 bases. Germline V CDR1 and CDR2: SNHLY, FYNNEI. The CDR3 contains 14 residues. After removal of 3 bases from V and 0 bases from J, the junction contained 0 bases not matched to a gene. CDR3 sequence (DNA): TGTGCCAGCAGTGAGGACAGGGACCAAGAGACCCAGTACTTC. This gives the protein CASSEDRDQETQYF.